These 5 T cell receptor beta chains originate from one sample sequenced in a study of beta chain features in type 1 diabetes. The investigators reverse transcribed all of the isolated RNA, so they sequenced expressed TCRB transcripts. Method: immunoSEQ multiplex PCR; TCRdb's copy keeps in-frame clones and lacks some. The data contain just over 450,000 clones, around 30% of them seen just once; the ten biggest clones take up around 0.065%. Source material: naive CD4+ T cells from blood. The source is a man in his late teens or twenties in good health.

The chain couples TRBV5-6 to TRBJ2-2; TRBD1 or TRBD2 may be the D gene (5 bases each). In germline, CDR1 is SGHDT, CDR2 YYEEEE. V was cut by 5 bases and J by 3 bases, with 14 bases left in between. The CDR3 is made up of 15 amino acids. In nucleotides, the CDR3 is TGTGCCAGCAGGATTTTACTAGGGGACACCGGGGAGCTGTTTTTT. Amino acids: CASRILLGDTGELFF.

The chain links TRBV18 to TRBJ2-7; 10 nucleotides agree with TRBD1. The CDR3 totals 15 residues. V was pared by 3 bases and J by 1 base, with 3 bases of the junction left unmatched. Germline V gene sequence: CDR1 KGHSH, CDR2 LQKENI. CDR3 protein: CASSPGTGVSYEQYF. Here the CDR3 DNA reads TGTGCCAGCTCACCTGGGACAGGGGTTTCCTACGAGCAGTACTTC.

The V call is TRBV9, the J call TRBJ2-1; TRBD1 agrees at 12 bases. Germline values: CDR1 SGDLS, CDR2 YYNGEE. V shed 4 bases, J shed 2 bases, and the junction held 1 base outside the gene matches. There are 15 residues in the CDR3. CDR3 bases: TGTGCCAGCAGCCGGGACAGGGGGCCCTACAATGAGCAGTTCTTC. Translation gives CASSRDRGPYNEQFF.

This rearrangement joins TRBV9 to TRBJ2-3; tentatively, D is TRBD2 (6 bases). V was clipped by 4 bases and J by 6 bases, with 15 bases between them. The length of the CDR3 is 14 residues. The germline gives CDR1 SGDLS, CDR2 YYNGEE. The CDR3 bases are TGTGCCAGCAGCTCCTCCGTTCGGGGGGATACGCAGTATTTT. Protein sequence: CASSSSVRGDTQYF.

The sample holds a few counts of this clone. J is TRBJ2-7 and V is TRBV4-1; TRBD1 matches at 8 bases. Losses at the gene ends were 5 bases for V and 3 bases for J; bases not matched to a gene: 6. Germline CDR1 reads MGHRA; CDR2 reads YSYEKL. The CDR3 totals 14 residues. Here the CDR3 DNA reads TGCGCCAGCAGCTCGCGGACAGGGATCTACGAGCAGTACTTC. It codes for CASSSRTGIYEQYF.